This T cell receptor beta chain came from a study of T cells after yellow fever vaccination. TCRdb re-called the 5' RACE reads through MiXCR, storing one row per CDR3 protein. The sample lists approximately 300,000 distinct CDR3 sequences; approximately 9% were seen once. V lost 8 bases and J lost 2, with 12 bases in between. The germline CDR1 and CDR2 sequences are SGHAT and FQNNGV. This CDR3 region has 13 residues. The rearrangement joins TRBV11-2 to TRBJ1-1, with D possibly TRBD1 on 6 matching bases. This specimen consisted of PBMCs, obtained on the day of the first yellow fever vaccination. The clonotype originates from a man aged 18 to 35 who received the YFV17D yellow fever vaccine. CDR3 nucleotide sequence: TGTGCCAGCCGCAGGGGAGCCAACACTGAAGCTTTCTTT. Translation: CASRRGANTEAFF. The variable domain in full, completed from reference TRBV11-2 and TRBJ1-1, reads EAGVAQSPRYKIIEKRQSVAFWCNPISGHATLYWYQQILGQGPKLLIQFQNNGVVDDSQLPKDRFSAERLKGVDSTLKIQPAKLEDSAVYLCASRRGANTEAFFGQGTRLTVV.